The clone carrying this T cell receptor (beta chain) has a handful of counts. The source of the sample is a study of CD8+ T cells in alopecia areata. RNA was isolated and reverse transcribed to cDNA, the sequencing template. Libraries were prepared by immunoSEQ multiplex PCR; TCRdb keeps only in-frame clonotypes and omits some of them. Of about 180,000 clones listed, about 63% are singletons. This specimen consisted of CD4+ T cells sorted from blood, obtained at week 0. This receptor was obtained from a human donor with alopecia areata.

DNA of the CDR3: TGCAGCGTTGTGGGGTGGCAGGGGGGCTATGGCTACACCTTC. As protein: CSVVGWQGGYGYTF. The chain carries TRBV29-1 and TRBJ1-2; 7 positions match TRBD1. Losses at the gene ends were 4 bases for V and 4 bases for J; bases not matched to a gene: 9. The CDR3 runs 14 residues. The germline gives CDR1 SQVTM, CDR2 ANQGSEA.